The text below deals with one T cell receptor beta chain. Its antigen is currently unknown. The sample contains more than one DNA sequence encoding this CDR3. This sample was included in a study of shared clonotypes between healthy human individuals. Whole-study context: The donor group consisted of two women and a few men, aged 18 to 49.

Sequencing used immunoSEQ multiplex PCR; TCRdb keeps in-frame clones, though not all of them. Of some 690,000 clones listed, about 92% are singletons. Donors had no recently reported acute infections or vaccinations and were HIV-negative. CDR3 length equals 10 residues. Germline CDR1 SQVTM, CDR2 ANQGSEA. V was cut by 5 bases and J by 4 bases, with 3 bases left in between. Study results and limitations: Relative to clonotypes present in all four donors, those not shared had lower generation probabilities.

The specimen sequenced was memory CD8+ T cells from PBMCs. The subset denotes: CD45RO+ cells pooled with CCR7-negative TemRA cells. This receptor was obtained from a man younger than 35 in good health. Some clones in this sample may be carry-over from other donors' samples. The chain combines TRBV29-1 with TRBJ2-1; D gene uncertain. CDR3 sequence reads: CSVLYNEQFF. CDR3 nucleotide sequence: TGCAGCGTTCTGTACAATGAGCAGTTCTTC.